The 9 T cell receptor beta chains presented below share a single source sample, sequenced in a study of cytomegalovirus exposure and HLA in healthy donors. PCR was performed using 60 Vbeta and 13 Jbeta primers. The data were produced by immunoSEQ multiplex PCR, yet TCRdb's version contains in-frame clones alone and is incomplete. Of about 110,000 clones listed, 60% to 85% were seen once; the top ten hold approximately 1.3%. The material sequenced was PBMCs. The receptors here all came from a woman in her twenties or thirties in good health and CMV-seronegative.

The chain employs TRBV4-3 and TRBJ2-5, with D maybe TRBD1 (6 bases). The germline V gene has CDR1 LGHNA and CDR2 YSLEER. The CDR3 covers 14 residues. Between the trimmed V and J ends, which lost 4 bases and 4 bases, there was a span of 13 bases. CDR3 loop: CASSPKVRGETQYF. The CDR3 DNA is TGCGCCAGCAGCCCAAAGGTCAGGGGAGAGACCCAGTACTTC.

The rearrangement links TRBV6-5 to TRBJ1-2, with D unresolved. From germline, CDR1 is MNHEY and CDR2 SVGAGI. V dropped 6 bases and J dropped 6 bases, with 17 bases sitting between them. CDR3 length: 14 residues. The CDR3 is CASSLRRDGHGYTF. The CDR3 DNA is TGTGCCAGCAGCCTTAGGAGGGATGGGCATGGCTACACCTTC.

The chain employs TRBV30 and TRBJ2-7, with 8 bases identical to TRBD1. CDR1 is GTSNPN, CDR2 SVGIG, per germline (reference sequence). The CDR3 spans 12 residues. Unmatched junction bases numbered 2, after V lost 2 bases and J lost 5 bases. CDR3: CAWSQGANEQYF. The CDR3 DNA reads TGTGCCTGGAGTCAGGGGGCCAACGAGCAGTACTTC. Looking up the rest from reference TRBV30 and TRBJ2-7 gives the full variable domain: SQTIHQWPATLVQPVGSPLSLECTVEGTSNPNLYWYRQAAGRGLQLLFYSVGIGQISSEVPQNLSASRPQDRQFILSSKKLLLSDSGFYLCAWSQGANEQYFGPGTRLTVT.

This sequence joins TRBV10-3 and TRBJ1-5, with 9 bases matching TRBD1. The CDR3 length is 15 residues. Germline V gene sequence: CDR1 ENHRY, CDR2 SYGVKD. V lost 4 bases, J lost 6 bases, and 7 bases stayed unmatched. CDR3 residues: CAISADGTGSQPQHF. The DNA of the CDR3 is TGTGCCATCAGTGCGGATGGGACAGGGAGTCAGCCCCAGCATTTT.

This chain connects TRBV9 to TRBJ2-1; 10 bases are a match to TRBD2. The J segment lost 15 bases and the V segment lost 0 bases, leaving 15 bases of the junction unmatched. In germline, CDR1 is SGDLS, CDR2 YYNGEE. CDR3 length equals 16 residues. CDR3 coding DNA: TGTGCCAGCAGCGTAGGAGGAGCGGGAGGGCCGATATCCCTGTTCTTC. Its protein product is CASSVGGAGGPISLFF.

The rearrangement joins TRBV13 to TRBJ2-7; 9 nucleotides match TRBD2. Germline lookup yields CDR1 PRHDT and CDR2 FYEKMQ (reference sequence). J lost 5 bases, V lost 10 bases, and 12 bases had no gene match. The CDR3 length is 14 residues. DNA of the CDR3: TGTGCCACTAGCCCGGGACTAGCTTCCCACGAGCAGTACTTC. Residues: CATSPGLASHEQYF.

This chain links TRBV28 with TRBJ1-1, with D possibly being TRBD1 (6 bases). This CDR3 region has 15 residues. Trimming cost V 6 bases and J 3 bases, with 17 bases left between them. Germline V gene sequence: CDR1 MDHEN, CDR2 SYDVKM. CDR3 amino acids: CASSPYRDSDTEAFF. CDR3 DNA: TGTGCCAGCAGCCCATACAGGGATTCGGACACTGAAGCTTTCTTT. Based on the CDR3 plus reference TRBV28 and TRBJ1-1, the full variable domain is DVKVTQSSRYLVKRTGEKVFLECVQDMDHENMFWYRQDPGLGLRLIYFSYDVKMKEKGDIPEGYSVSREKKERFSLILESASTNQTSMYLCASSPYRDSDTEAFFGQGTRLTVV.

The genes are TRBV9 and TRBJ2-5; D unclear. In germline, CDR1 is SGDLS, CDR2 YYNGEE. The CDR3 extends over 12 amino acids. Trimming stripped 4 bases from V and 2 bases from J, with 6 bases between. CDR3 coding DNA: TGTGCCAGCAGCCCTAATCAAGAGACCCAGTACTTC. This encodes CASSPNQETQYF.

V and J are TRBV19 and TRBJ2-2; 13 bases fit TRBD2. Germline values: CDR1 LNHDA, CDR2 SQIVND (reference sequence). J was trimmed by 7 bases and V by 4 bases; bases with no gene match: 6. This CDR3 has 16 amino acids. The CDR3 sequence is CASSKWTSGRIGELFF. As DNA, the CDR3 is TGTGCCAGTAGTAAGTGGACTAGCGGGAGAATCGGGGAGCTGTTTTTT.